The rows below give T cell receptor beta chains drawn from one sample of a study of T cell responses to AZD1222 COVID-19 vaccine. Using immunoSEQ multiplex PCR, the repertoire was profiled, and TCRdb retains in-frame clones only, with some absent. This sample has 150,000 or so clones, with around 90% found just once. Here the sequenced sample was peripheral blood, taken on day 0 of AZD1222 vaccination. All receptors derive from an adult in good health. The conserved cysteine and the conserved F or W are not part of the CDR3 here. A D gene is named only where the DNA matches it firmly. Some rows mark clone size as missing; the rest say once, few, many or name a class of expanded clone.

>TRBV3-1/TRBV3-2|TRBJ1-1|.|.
ASSQEGNTEAF
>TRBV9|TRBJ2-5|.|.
ASSLSPQETQY
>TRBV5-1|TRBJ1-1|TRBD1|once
ASSRKETGIGTEAF
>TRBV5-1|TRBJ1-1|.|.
ASSSQQMNTEAF
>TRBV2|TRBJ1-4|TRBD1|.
ASRSGQGVEKLF
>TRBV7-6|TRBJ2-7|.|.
ASSLAPTGPPGSYEQY
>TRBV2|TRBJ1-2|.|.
ASSEVRVQGYT
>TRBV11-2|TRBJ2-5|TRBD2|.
ASSPGTSGESGETQY
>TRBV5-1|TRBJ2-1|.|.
ASSSDPDPLNEQF
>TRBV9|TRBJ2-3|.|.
ASRAQGFSDTQY
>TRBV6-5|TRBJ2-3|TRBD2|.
ASTLAGITDTQY
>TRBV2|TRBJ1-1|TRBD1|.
ASEDRANTEAF
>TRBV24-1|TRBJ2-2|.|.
ATSPGQNTGELF
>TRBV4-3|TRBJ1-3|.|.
ASSQSAGDSGNTIY
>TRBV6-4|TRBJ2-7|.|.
ASSDTLVRDEGSYEQY
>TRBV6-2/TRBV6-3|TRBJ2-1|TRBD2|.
ASSFLAGGGNEQF
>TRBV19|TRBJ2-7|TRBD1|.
ASSIGYRGSYEQY
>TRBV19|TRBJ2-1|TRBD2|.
ASSLGLAGYNEQF
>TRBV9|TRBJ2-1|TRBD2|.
ASSPRGTSGGFAGQF
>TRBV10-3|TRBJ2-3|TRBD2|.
AIRRGLAGADTQY
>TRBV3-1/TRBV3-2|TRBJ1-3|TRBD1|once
ASSQGGTGENTIY
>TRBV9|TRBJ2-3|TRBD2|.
ASSKTGLATTDTQY
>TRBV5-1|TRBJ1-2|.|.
ANPQGHGYT
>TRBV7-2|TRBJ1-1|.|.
ASSLQGIEAF